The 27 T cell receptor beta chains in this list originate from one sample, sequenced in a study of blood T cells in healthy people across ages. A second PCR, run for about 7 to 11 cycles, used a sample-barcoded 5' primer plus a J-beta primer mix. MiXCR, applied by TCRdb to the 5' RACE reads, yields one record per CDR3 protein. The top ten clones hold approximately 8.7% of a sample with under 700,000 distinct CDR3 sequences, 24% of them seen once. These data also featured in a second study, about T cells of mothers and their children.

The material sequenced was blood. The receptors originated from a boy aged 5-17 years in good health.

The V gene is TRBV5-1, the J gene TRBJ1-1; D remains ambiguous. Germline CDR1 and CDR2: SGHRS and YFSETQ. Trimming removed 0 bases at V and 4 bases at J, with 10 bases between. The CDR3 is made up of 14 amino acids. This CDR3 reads CASSLASQATEAFF. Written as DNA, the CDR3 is TGCGCCAGCAGCTTGGCCAGTCAGGCCACTGAAGCTTTCTTT.

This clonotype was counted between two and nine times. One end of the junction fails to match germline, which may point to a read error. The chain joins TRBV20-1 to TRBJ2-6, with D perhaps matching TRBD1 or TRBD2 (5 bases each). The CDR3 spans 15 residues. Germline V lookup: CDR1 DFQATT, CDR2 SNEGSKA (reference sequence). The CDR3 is CSTRDEGSGANVLTF. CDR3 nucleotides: TGCAGTACTAGAGATGAGGGGTCTGGGGCCAACGTCCTGACTTTC.

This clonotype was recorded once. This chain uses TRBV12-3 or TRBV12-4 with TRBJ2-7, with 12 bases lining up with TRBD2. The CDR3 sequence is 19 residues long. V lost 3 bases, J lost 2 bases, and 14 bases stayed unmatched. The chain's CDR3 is CASSFPGLAGGDNPYEQYF. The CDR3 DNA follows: TGTGCCAGCAGTTTTCCGGGACTAGCGGGCGGAGACAACCCCTACGAGCAGTACTTC.

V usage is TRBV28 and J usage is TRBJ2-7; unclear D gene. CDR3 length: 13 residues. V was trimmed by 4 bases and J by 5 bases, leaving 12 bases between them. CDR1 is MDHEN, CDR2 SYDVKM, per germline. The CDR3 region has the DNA TGTGCCAGCAGTTCCCTTCCTACCCACGAGCAGTACTTC. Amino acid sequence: CASSSLPTHEQYF.

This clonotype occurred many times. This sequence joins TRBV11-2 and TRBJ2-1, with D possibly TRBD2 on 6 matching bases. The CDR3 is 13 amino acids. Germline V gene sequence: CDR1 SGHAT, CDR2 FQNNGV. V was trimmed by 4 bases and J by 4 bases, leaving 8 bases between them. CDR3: CASSSSAYNEQFF. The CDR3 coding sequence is TGTGCCAGCAGCTCTAGCGCTTACAATGAGCAGTTCTTC.

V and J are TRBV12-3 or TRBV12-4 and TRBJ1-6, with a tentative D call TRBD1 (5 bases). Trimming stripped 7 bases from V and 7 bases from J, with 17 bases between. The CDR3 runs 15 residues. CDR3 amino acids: CASTPRGARNSPLHF. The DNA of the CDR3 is TGTGCCAGCACCCCCCGTGGGGCAAGGAATTCACCCCTCCACTTT.

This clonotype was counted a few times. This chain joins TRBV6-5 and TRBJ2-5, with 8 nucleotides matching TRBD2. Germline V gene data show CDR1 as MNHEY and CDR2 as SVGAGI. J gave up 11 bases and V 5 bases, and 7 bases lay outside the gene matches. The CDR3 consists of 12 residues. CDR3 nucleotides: TGTGCCAGCAGTCCCACCGGGAGGGAGCAGTACTTC. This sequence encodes CASSPTGREQYF.

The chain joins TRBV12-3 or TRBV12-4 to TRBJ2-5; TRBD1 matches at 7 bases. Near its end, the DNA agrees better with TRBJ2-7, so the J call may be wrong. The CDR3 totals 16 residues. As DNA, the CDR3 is TGTGCCAGCGTTCCGGTCCTCAGGACAGGCAAATACGAGCAGTACTTC. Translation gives CASVPVLRTGKYEQYF.

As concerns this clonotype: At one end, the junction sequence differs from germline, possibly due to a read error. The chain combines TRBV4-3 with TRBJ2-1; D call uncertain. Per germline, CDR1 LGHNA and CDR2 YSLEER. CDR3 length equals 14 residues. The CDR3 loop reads CANSQVGPYNEQFF. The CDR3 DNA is TGCGCCAACAGCCAAGTCGGTCCGTACAATGAGCAGTTCTTC.

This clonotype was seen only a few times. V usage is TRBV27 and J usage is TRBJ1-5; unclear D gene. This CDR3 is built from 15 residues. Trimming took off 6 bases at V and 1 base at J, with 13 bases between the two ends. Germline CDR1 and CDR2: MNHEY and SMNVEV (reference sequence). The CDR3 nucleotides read TGTGCCAGCAGACCGGGAGTGTCCAGCAATCAGCCCCAGCATTTT. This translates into CASRPGVSSNQPQHF.

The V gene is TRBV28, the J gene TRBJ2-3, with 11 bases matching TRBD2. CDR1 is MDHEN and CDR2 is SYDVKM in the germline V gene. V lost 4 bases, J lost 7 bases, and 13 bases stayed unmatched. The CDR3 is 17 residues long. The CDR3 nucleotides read TGTGCCAGCAGTTCTCCTTCGGTAGCGGGAGGGCGACATACGCAGTATTTT. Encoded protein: CASSSPSVAGGRHTQYF.

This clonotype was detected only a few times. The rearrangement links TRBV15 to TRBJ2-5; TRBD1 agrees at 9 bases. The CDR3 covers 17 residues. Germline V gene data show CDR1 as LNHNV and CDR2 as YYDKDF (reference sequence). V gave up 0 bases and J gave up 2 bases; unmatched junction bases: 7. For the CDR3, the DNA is TGTGCCACCAGCAGAGATGCGCGGGACAGGGTTCAAGAGACCCAGTACTTC. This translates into CATSRDARDRVQETQYF.

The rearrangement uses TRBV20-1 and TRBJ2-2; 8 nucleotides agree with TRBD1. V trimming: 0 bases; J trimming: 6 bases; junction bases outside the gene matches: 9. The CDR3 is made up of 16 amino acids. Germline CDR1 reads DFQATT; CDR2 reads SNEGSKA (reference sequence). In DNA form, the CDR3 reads TGCAGTGCTAGAGATCCAGGCAGGGGGCGCGCCGGGGAGCTGTTTTTT. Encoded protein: CSARDPGRGRAGELFF.

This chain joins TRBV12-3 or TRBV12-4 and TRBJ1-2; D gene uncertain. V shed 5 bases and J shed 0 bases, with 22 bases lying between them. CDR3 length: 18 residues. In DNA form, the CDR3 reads TGTGCCAGCAGTCGCCAATCGGCAGGCAATCCTGCTAACTATGGCTACACCTTC. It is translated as CASSRQSAGNPANYGYTF.

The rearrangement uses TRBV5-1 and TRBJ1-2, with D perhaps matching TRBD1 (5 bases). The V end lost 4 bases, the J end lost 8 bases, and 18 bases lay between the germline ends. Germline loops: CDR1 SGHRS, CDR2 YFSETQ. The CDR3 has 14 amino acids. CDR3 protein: CASSETESAVGYTF. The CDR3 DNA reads TGCGCCAGCAGCGAGACAGAGAGTGCTGTCGGCTACACCTTC.

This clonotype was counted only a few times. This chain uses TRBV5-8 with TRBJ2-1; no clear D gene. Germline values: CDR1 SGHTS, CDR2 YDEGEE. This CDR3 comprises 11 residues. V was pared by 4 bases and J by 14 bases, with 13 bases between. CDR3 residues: CASSTGGREFF. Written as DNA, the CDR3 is TGTGCCAGCAGCACTGGTGGACGGGAGTTCTTC.

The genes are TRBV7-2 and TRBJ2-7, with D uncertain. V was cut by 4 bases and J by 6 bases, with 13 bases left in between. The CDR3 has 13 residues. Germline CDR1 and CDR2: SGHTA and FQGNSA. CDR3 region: CASSSVWESEQYF. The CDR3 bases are TGTGCCAGCAGCTCTGTGTGGGAAAGCGAGCAGTACTTC.

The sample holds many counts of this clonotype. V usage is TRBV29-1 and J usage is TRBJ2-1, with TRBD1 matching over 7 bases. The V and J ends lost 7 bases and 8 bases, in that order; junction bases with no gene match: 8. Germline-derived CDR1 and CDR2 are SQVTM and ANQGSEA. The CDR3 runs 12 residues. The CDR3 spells CSAALGGHEQFF. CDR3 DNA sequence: TGCAGCGCCGCCTTAGGGGGCCATGAGCAGTTCTTC.

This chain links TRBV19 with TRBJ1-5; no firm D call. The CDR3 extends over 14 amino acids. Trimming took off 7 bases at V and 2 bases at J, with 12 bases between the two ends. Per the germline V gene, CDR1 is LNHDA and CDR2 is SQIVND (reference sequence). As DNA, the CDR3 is TGTGCCAGTATGGGCAGGCCTGGCAATCAGCCCCAGCATTTT. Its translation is CASMGRPGNQPQHF.

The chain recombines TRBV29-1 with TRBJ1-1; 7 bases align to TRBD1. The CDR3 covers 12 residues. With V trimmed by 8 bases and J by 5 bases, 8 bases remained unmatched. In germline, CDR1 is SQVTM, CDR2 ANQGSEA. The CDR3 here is CSSLTGLTEAFF. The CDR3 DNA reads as TGCAGCTCACTGACAGGGTTGACTGAAGCTTTCTTT.

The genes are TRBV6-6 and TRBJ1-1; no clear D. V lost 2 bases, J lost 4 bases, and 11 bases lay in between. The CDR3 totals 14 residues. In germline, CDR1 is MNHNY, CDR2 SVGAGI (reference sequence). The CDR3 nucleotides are TGTGCCAGCAGTTACAGGGATGCAATCACTGAAGCTTTCTTT. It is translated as CASSYRDAITEAFF.

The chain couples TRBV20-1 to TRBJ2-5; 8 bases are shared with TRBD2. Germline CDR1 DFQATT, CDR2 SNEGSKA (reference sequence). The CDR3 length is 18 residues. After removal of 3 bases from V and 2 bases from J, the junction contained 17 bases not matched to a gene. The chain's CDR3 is CSASSRASGIAGQETQYF. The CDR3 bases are TGCAGTGCTAGTTCCAGGGCCAGCGGGATAGCGGGACAAGAGACCCAGTACTTC.

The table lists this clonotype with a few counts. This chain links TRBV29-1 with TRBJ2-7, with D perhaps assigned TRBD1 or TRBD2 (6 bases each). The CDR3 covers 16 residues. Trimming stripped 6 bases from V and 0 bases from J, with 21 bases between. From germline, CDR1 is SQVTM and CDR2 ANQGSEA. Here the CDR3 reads CSVTHTGGLYSYEQYF. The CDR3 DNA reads TGCAGCGTCACACATACCGGGGGCCTTTACTCCTACGAGCAGTACTTC.

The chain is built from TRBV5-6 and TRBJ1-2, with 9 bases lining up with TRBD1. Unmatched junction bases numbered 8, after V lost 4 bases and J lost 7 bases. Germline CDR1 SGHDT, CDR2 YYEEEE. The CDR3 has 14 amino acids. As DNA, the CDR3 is TGTGCCAGCAGCACCCAATTGGGACAGGGTGGCTACACCTTC. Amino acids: CASSTQLGQGGYTF.

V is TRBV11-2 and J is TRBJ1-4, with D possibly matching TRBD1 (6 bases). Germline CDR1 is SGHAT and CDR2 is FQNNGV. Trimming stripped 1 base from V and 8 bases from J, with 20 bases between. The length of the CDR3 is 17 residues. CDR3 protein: CASSLGRGRGGGEKLFF. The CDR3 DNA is TGTGCCAGCAGCTTAGGCCGGGGACGGGGAGGGGGAGAAAAACTGTTTTTT.

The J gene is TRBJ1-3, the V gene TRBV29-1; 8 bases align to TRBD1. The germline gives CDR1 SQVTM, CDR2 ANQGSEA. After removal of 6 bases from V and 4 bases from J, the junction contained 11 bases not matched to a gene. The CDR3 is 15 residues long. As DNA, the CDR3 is TGCAGCGTCCAGGGGGGACAGGCTTTAGGAAACACCATATATTTT. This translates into CSVQGGQALGNTIYF.

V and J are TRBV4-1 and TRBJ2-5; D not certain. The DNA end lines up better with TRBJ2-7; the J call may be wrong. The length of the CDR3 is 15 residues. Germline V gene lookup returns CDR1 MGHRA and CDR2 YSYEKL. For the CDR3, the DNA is TGCGCCAGCAGCCAATATGGGCTACCAGCCTACGAGCAGTACTTC. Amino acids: CASSQYGLPAYEQYF.